The TCR beta chain under discussion was sequenced for a study of T-cell reconstitution after alpha-beta-depleted transplantation in children. Findings and caveats of the study: Two months or so post-transplant, alpha-beta T cells reportedly derived from several hundred expanded graft clones.

This CDR3 is 16 amino acids long. With V trimmed by 7 bases and J by 8 bases, 12 bases remained unmatched. For TCRbeta, the library was prepared with unique molecular identifiers. TCRdb reprocessed the PCR reads via MiXCR and lists one record per CDR3 protein. The repertoire consists of 90,000 to 130,000 distinct CDR3 sequences, with about 6.4% occurring once and the leading ten covering 20% to 25%. Turning to this clonotype: Its antigen is not identified.

Source: PBMCs, mostly from graft donor cells, taken 360 days after TCRalphabeta/CD19-depleted stem cell transplant. The chain carries TRBV12-3 or TRBV12-4 and TRBJ1-6; 9 positions match TRBD1. The receptor was derived from a male patient between 2 and 10 years old who had a stem cell transplant for acute lymphoblastic leukemia, so the T cells may come from the graft donor. Here the CDR3 reads CASTTRGGTGYSPLHF. In DNA, the CDR3 is TGTGCCAGCACAACCCGGGGGGGGACAGGGTATTCACCCCTCCACTTT.